The present TCR beta chain was sequenced within a study of OX40 agonist ivuxolimab in advanced cancers. On this clone itself: Its antigen remains unidentified.

In germline, CDR1 is SGHKS, CDR2 YYEKEE (reference sequence). Trimming removed 4 bases at V and 6 bases at J, with 14 bases between. The CDR3 covers 14 residues. Only in-frame clones appear in the TCRdb table, and some are missing; sequencing was by immunoSEQ multiplex PCR. The sample holds about 73,000 clones, 70% to 90% seen once. Study-level results: The CD4+ and CD8+ T cells in the blood had expanded clonally by week 6 at 0.1 to 3.0 mg/kg.

The V gene is TRBV5-5, the J gene TRBJ1-5; no definite D call. The sequenced sample was CD4+ or CD8+ T cells sorted from blood, obtained in a trial of the OX40 agonist ivuxolimab. This clonotype was obtained from an adult with an advanced solid tumor such as melanoma, head and neck, liver or kidney cancer. The CDR3 protein is CASSPGLVGQPQHF. The CDR3 nucleotides are TGTGCCAGCAGCCCGGGTTTAGTAGGTCAGCCCCAGCATTTT.